The next 23 T cell receptor beta chains were all read from a single sample in a study of T cells in Graves' hyperthyroidism and ophthalmopathy. Authors of the study amplified TCR beta CDR3 regions from RNA transcripts. A first-round RT-PCR of the TCR CDR3 used the HTBI primer set. TCRdb used MiXCR to reprocess the multiplex PCR reads, holding one entry per CDR3 protein. The data show hundreds of thousands of distinct CDR3 sequences, under 20% seen once. Material for sequencing was blood. These receptors originate from a woman aged 18-35 years with Graves' ophthalmopathy.

The chain joins TRBV7-2 to TRBJ2-1; 7 positions match TRBD1. CDR3 size: 17 residues. CDR1 and CDR2 from the germline V gene are SGHTA and FQGNSA. V dropped 1 base and J dropped 0; count of bases not matched to a gene: 6. CDR3 sequence (DNA): TGTGCCAGCAGCTTAGAGGTGGGGGACAGCTCCTACAATGAGCAGTTCTTC. It translates to CASSLEVGDSSYNEQFF. Based on the CDR3 plus reference TRBV7-2 and TRBJ2-1, the full variable domain is GAGVSQSPSNKVTEKGKDVELRCDPISGHTALYWYRQSLGQGLEFLIYFQGNSAPDKSGLPSDRFSAERTGGSVSTLTIQRTQQEDSAVYLCASSLEVGDSSYNEQFFGPGTRLTVL.

This clonotype was counted between two and nine times. The chain carries TRBV5-4 and TRBJ2-5, with 11 bases that match TRBD1. V shed 4 bases, J shed 4 bases, and the junction held 15 bases outside the gene matches. This CDR3 region has 18 residues. Germline CDR1 SGHNT, CDR2 YYREEE (reference sequence). CDR3 region: CASSKPRTGGAVGETQYF. DNA for the CDR3: TGTGCCAGCAGCAAACCTAGGACAGGGGGCGCGGTCGGAGAGACCCAGTACTTC.

This clonotype was recorded many times. The chain combines TRBV7-6 with TRBJ2-1, with 8 bases lining up with TRBD1. Germline V gives CDR1 SGHVS, CDR2 FNYEAQ. CDR3 length equals 16 residues. With V trimmed by 1 base and J by 0 bases, 2 bases remained unmatched. In nucleotides, the CDR3 is TGTGCCAGCAGCTTAGGTGGACAGGGCTCCTACAATGAGCAGTTCTTC. The encoded protein is CASSLGGQGSYNEQFF.

This clonotype was found many times. The chain employs TRBV4-2 and TRBJ1-1, with 7 nucleotides matching TRBD1. Germline V CDR1 and CDR2: LGHNA, YNFKEQ. V was pared by 4 bases and J by 7 bases, with 6 bases of the junction left unmatched. The CDR3 has 13 amino acids. CDR3 sequence reads: CASSRGRGVEAFF. In DNA, the CDR3 is TGTGCCAGCAGCCGGGGCAGGGGGGTTGAAGCTTTCTTT.

This clonotype was found many times. J is TRBJ2-1 and V is TRBV6-2 or TRBV6-3, with TRBD2 matching 13 bases. This CDR3 has 20 residues. V shed 8 bases and J 3 bases; nucleotides not matched to a gene: 19. Germline V CDR1 and CDR2: MNHEY, SVGEGT. As DNA, the CDR3 is TGTGCCAGCGCCACTCCAACTATAGGACTAGCGGGAGCAGGCTACAATGAGCAGTTCTTC. This encodes CASATPTIGLAGAGYNEQFF.

With respect to this clonotype: A single base separates this from a much larger clone, so it may be a read error. The chain recombines TRBV24-1 with TRBJ1-1; D may be TRBD1 (5 bases). The CDR3 spans 14 residues. Germline V gene data show CDR1 as KGHDR and CDR2 as SFDVKD. CDR3 loop: CATSPGTENTKAFF. As DNA, the CDR3 is TGTGCCACCAGTCCCGGGACGGAGAACACTAAAGCTTTCTTT.

The sample holds a few counts of this clonotype. The chain employs TRBV20-1 and TRBJ2-7, with TRBD2 matching over 9 bases. The CDR3 sequence is 14 residues long. V lost 7 bases to trimming and J lost 2 bases; unmatched junction nucleotides: 9. Germline CDR1 DFQATT, CDR2 SNEGSKA (reference sequence). The CDR3 DNA follows: TGCAGTGGCGAAGGCGGGAGGGGGCCCTACGAGCAGTACTTC. Amino acid sequence: CSGEGGRGPYEQYF.

This clonotype was picked up many times. The chain links TRBV4-1 to TRBJ1-1; 10 bases are shared with TRBD1. The length of the CDR3 is 16 residues. The J segment lost 1 base and the V segment lost 1 base, leaving 3 bases of the junction unmatched. The germline V gene has CDR1 MGHRA and CDR2 YSYEKL. CDR3 sequence reads: CASSQGGTGENTEAFF. For the CDR3, the DNA is TGCGCCAGCAGCCAAGGTGGGACAGGGGAGAACACTGAAGCTTTCTTT.

This clonotype was seen many times. The chain couples TRBV27 to TRBJ2-3; D is perhaps TRBD2 (6 bases). The CDR3 totals 16 residues. The germline V gene encodes CDR1 MNHEY and CDR2 SMNVEV (reference sequence). V lost 4 bases and J 1 base, leaving 15 bases between the germline ends. Here the CDR3 reads CASSSRLVGGTDTQYF. The CDR3 DNA is TGTGCCAGCAGTTCTAGACTAGTCGGGGGCACAGATACGCAGTATTTT.

The chain has TRBV19 and TRBJ1-4; unclear D gene. The V end lost 6 bases, the J end lost 6 bases, and 8 bases lay between the germline ends. The CDR3 runs to 12 residues. In germline, CDR1 is LNHDA, CDR2 SQIVND (reference sequence). CDR3 DNA: TGTGCCAGTAGCGTCCTATATGAAAAACTGTTTTTT. Translation gives CASSVLYEKLFF.

V gene TRBV6-1 combines with J gene TRBJ2-1; perhaps TRBD2 as D (6 bases). The CDR3 loop spans 16 amino acids. Germline CDR1 is MNHNS and CDR2 is SASEGT. The ends were cut back, 5 bases at V and 8 bases at J, with 22 bases in the middle. The CDR3 spells CASSQISGPVKDEQFF. CDR3 sequence (DNA): TGTGCCAGCAGTCAGATAAGCGGGCCAGTGAAGGATGAGCAGTTCTTC.

The J gene is TRBJ2-1, the V gene TRBV5-6; TRBD1 matches 8 bases. CDR3 size: 15 residues. J lost 10 bases, V lost 2 bases, and 11 bases had no gene match. Germline loops: CDR1 SGHDT, CDR2 YYEEEE. In nucleotides, the CDR3 is TGTGCCAGCAGCTTACGTCAGGGGGCCCGGTGGGAGCAGTTCTTC. Translated: CASSLRQGARWEQFF.

The V gene is TRBV27, the J gene TRBJ2-1; 7 nucleotides line up with TRBD2. V was clipped by 6 bases and J by 2 bases; unmatched bases: 4. Germline V gene data show CDR1 as MNHEY and CDR2 as SMNVEV (reference sequence). The CDR3 covers 14 residues. CDR3 nucleotide sequence: TGTGCCAGCAGGCGGGCGGGGGCCTACAATGAGCAGTTCTTC. Protein sequence: CASRRAGAYNEQFF.

A few counts support this clonotype. A junction end diverges from the germline sequence, so it may reflect a read error. V gene TRBV3-1 combines with J gene TRBJ1-3; no definite D call. Germline CDR1 is LGHDT and CDR2 is YNNKEL (reference sequence). The CDR3 is 14 amino acids. As DNA, the CDR3 is TGTGCCAGCAGCCAATCTATATCCGGAAACGCCATATATTTT. Translating it yields CASSQSISGNAIYF.

The rearrangement joins TRBV19 to TRBJ2-2; D is perhaps TRBD1 or TRBD2 (5 bases each). CDR3 size: 16 residues. With 6 bases removed from V and 2 bases from J, the gap between germline ends came to 16 bases. CDR1 and CDR2 (germline): LNHDA, SQIVND (reference sequence). CDR3 residues: CASRTSGTVNTGELFF. The CDR3 DNA reads as TGTGCCAGTAGGACTTCCGGGACGGTAAACACCGGGGAGCTGTTTTTT.

This clonotype was observed many times. The rearrangement joins TRBV7-6 to TRBJ1-4; D not resolved. Per the germline V gene, CDR1 is SGHVS and CDR2 is FNYEAQ. CDR3 length: 13 amino acids. DNA for the CDR3: TGTGCATCGGGGAGATCAACTAATGAAAAACTGTTTTTT. It specifies CASGRSTNEKLFF.

This chain links TRBV24-1 with TRBJ2-2, with a weak D call TRBD2 (5 bases). Germline CDR1 KGHDR, CDR2 SFDVKD. This CDR3 contains 14 residues. Trimming cost V 5 bases and J 5 bases, with 11 bases left between them. CDR3 loop: CATSVRGRTGELFF. The CDR3 nucleotides are TGTGCCACCAGTGTTCGGGGTCGAACCGGGGAGCTGTTTTTT.

CDR3 DNA sequence: TGCGCCAGCAGCCCGACCTCCTCAGGGTTCGGTGGCTACACCTTC. This gives the protein CASSPTSSGFGGYTF. The chain employs TRBV4-1 and TRBJ1-2, with a possible D match to TRBD1 (5 bases). The CDR3 is 15 amino acids. V was trimmed by 4 bases and J by 7 bases, leaving 19 bases between them. Germline-derived CDR1 and CDR2 are MGHRA and YSYEKL.

On this clonotype itself: A much larger clone sits a single nucleotide away, making a read error possible. J is TRBJ1-1 and V is TRBV30; D perhaps matches TRBD1 (5 bases). Trimming removed 0 bases at V and 5 bases at J, with 10 bases between. This CDR3 region has 13 residues. Germline V gene sequence: CDR1 GTSNPN, CDR2 SVGIG (reference sequence). CDR3 coding DNA: TGTGCCTGGAGTGTACCCGAGGGGACTGAAGCTTTCTTT. It specifies CAWSVPEGTEAFF.

CDR3 amino acids: CSVVPSIRVTDTQYF. The CDR3 region has the DNA TGCAGCGTTGTGCCTAGCATCCGAGTAACAGATACGCAGTATTTT. The chain carries TRBV29-1 and TRBJ2-3; D possibly corresponds to TRBD2 (5 bases). V lost 4 bases and J lost 3, with 17 bases in between. CDR1 is SQVTM, CDR2 ANQGSEA, per germline. This CDR3 comprises 15 residues.

This clonotype has at least ten counts. The chain is built from TRBV7-3 and TRBJ2-7, with D perhaps TRBD1 (5 bases). The V gene lost 0 bases and the J gene lost 5 bases, with 8 bases spanning the gap. There are 13 residues in the CDR3. Germline V CDR1 and CDR2: SGHTA, FQGTGA. The CDR3 nucleotides are TGTGCCAGCAGCTTAACAGGGGAACACGAGCAGTACTTC. Residues: CASSLTGEHEQYF.

The chain is built from TRBV29-1 and TRBJ2-7; 8 nucleotides agree with TRBD1. This CDR3 has 14 amino acids. The germline gives CDR1 SQVTM, CDR2 ANQGSEA. J gave up 0 bases and V 6 bases, and 7 bases lay outside the gene matches. The CDR3 DNA is TGCAGCGTCCCATTGACAGGGGACTCCTACGAGCAGTACTTC. This codes for CSVPLTGDSYEQYF.

This clonotype occurred a few times. The chain recombines TRBV5-6 with TRBJ1-1; the D is unclear. V dropped 0 bases and J dropped 3 bases, with 9 bases sitting between them. The CDR3 consists of 14 residues. The germline CDR1 and CDR2 sequences are SGHDT and YYEEEE. The CDR3 sequence: CASSLVARYTEAFF. The CDR3 coding sequence is TGTGCCAGCAGCTTGGTAGCCCGTTACACTGAAGCTTTCTTT. Full variable domain (missing parts from reference TRBV5-6 and TRBJ1-1): DAGVTQSPTHLIKTRGQQVTLRCSPKSGHDTVSWYQQALGQGPQFIFQYYEEEERQRGNFPDRFSGHQFPNYSSELNVNALLLGDSALYLCASSLVARYTEAFFGQGTRLTVV.